These 30 T cell receptor beta chains came from one sample sequenced in a study of blood T cells in healthy people across ages. The use of a sample-barcoded 5' primer and a J-beta primer mix characterized a second PCR of about 7 to 12 cycles. Each CDR3 protein gets one entry after TCRdb re-called the 5' RACE reads with MiXCR. This sample has about 1 million distinct CDR3 sequences, with 35% to 55% found just once. Sequenced input: blood. The receptor source for this set is a woman aged 60-70 years in good health.

This clonotype was seen ten or more times. This chain uses TRBV20-1 with TRBJ2-1, with D unresolved. The CDR3 has 13 amino acids. Trimming stripped 5 bases from V and 6 bases from J, with 14 bases between. Looked up from germline, CDR1 is DFQATT and CDR2 is SNEGSKA (reference sequence). In nucleotides, the CDR3 is TGCAGTGCTGGTCGAGGAGCCGGCAATGAGCAGTTCTTC. Translating gives CSAGRGAGNEQFF.

This clonotype was found a few times. The rearrangement joins TRBV20-1 to TRBJ2-5; 9 bases line up with TRBD2. The junction had 3 bases not matched to a gene; V was cut back by 3 bases and J by 4 bases. From germline, CDR1 is DFQATT and CDR2 SNEGSKA (reference sequence). This CDR3 comprises 13 residues. CDR3 sequence reads: CSASPAGGETQYF. CDR3 in DNA: TGCAGTGCTAGTCCAGCGGGAGGAGAGACCCAGTACTTC.

The chain combines TRBV11-2 with TRBJ2-5; 7 bases match TRBD2. Germline CDR1 SGHAT, CDR2 FQNNGV. This CDR3 region has 11 residues. Germline trimming cut 6 bases from V and 13 bases from J; bases unmatched to any gene: 8. The CDR3 loop reads CASSLGGRSYF. CDR3 sequence (DNA): TGTGCCAGCAGTTTGGGGGGGAGGTCGTACTTC.

The rearrangement links TRBV29-1 to TRBJ2-1, with D maybe TRBD1 (5 bases). V gave up 4 bases and J gave up 2 bases, with 15 bases separating them. Germline CDR1 SQVTM, CDR2 ANQGSEA. This CDR3 has 15 amino acids. CDR3 coding DNA: TGCAGCGTTGTAGCAGGGCGAGGAACCTACAATGAGCAGTTCTTC. Its translation is CSVVAGRGTYNEQFF.

V and J are TRBV20-1 and TRBJ2-1; D perhaps matches TRBD1 (7 bases). The V end was cut by 4 bases, the J end by 0 bases, with 13 bases between. CDR3 length: 15 residues. Germline V gene sequence: CDR1 DFQATT, CDR2 SNEGSKA (reference sequence). CDR3 coding DNA: TGCAGTGCTACAGCAGGGGGGAGCTCCTACAATGAGCAGTTCTTC. Protein sequence: CSATAGGSSYNEQFF.

This clonotype was observed a handful of times. The chain carries TRBV10-3 and TRBJ1-2; TRBD1 aligns across 9 bases. The V gene end was trimmed by 6 bases and the J gene end by 3 bases; junction bases not matched to a gene: 14. The CDR3 covers 17 residues. From germline, CDR1 is ENHRY and CDR2 SYGVKD. The CDR3 region is CAISLTTRGQGHYGYTF. The CDR3 DNA is TGTGCCATCAGCCTTACTACTAGGGGACAGGGTCACTATGGCTACACCTTC.

The chain's CDR3 is CASSLDGGIMNTEAFF. CDR3 DNA sequence: TGTGCCAGCAGCTTAGACGGAGGAATTATGAACACTGAAGCTTTCTTT. The rearrangement joins TRBV7-3 to TRBJ1-1; no clear D. The CDR3 extends over 16 amino acids. CDR1 and CDR2 from the germline V gene are SGHTA and FQGTGA. V lost 2 bases and J 0 bases, leaving 13 bases between the germline ends. The full variable domain, in which reference TRBV7-3 and TRBJ1-1 provide the parts outside the CDR3, is GAGVSQTPSNKVTEKGKYVELRCDPISGHTALYWYRQSLGQGPEFLIYFQGTGAADDSGLPNDRFFAVRPEGSVSTLKIQRTERGDSAVYLCASSLDGGIMNTEAFFGQGTRLTVV.

This clonotype has only a few counts. This chain uses TRBV9 with TRBJ2-7, with 9 bases fitting TRBD2. The DNA matches TRBJ2-5 better at its end, which makes the J call doubtful. The CDR3 consists of 16 residues. Germline values: CDR1 SGDLS, CDR2 YYNGEE. For the CDR3, the DNA is TGTGCCAGCAGCGCGCGTGGTAGCGGGAGTCCAGAGACCCAGTACTTC. The encoded protein is CASSARGSGSPETQYF.

CDR3 sequence reads: CARRRAVTDTQYF. The CDR3 DNA reads TGTGCCAGGAGACGAGCAGTCACAGATACGCAGTATTTT. The chain employs TRBV14 and TRBJ2-3; D unresolved. CDR3 size: 13 residues. Germline V gives CDR1 SGHDN, CDR2 FVKESK. Trimming removed 9 bases at V and 2 bases at J, with 12 bases between.

This clonotype has only one observation. The chain joins TRBV9 to TRBJ2-3, with TRBD1 identical over 9 bases. V lost 3 bases and J lost 0; bases outside the gene matches: 8. The CDR3 runs to 17 residues. Per the germline V gene, CDR1 is SGDLS and CDR2 is YYNGEE. The CDR3 DNA is TGTGCCAGCAGCGCAGGACAGGGGCTTCTTAGCACAGATACGCAGTATTTT. As protein: CASSAGQGLLSTDTQYF.

The chain couples TRBV7-6 to TRBJ2-5, with D perhaps matching TRBD1 (5 bases). Matching the DNA end better, TRBJ2-7 makes the J call doubtful. CDR1 and CDR2 (germline): SGHVS, FNYEAQ. The length of the CDR3 is 13 residues. The CDR3 DNA reads as TGTGCCAGCAGCCAGGGATGGGGCTACGAGCAGTACTTC. Amino acid sequence: CASSQGWGYEQYF.

The chain has TRBV3-1 and TRBJ2-4, with D possibly matching TRBD2 (5 bases). The end of the DNA is better explained by TRBJ2-7, so the J call may be wrong. Per germline, CDR1 LGHDT and CDR2 YNNKEL (reference sequence). The CDR3 loop spans 14 amino acids. CDR3 region: CASSQRTRYYEQYF. CDR3 DNA: TGTGCCAGCAGCCAGCGAACTAGGTACTACGAGCAGTACTTC.

This clonotype has a count of ten or more. CDR3 residues: CASSYAIAGTEQYF. DNA for the CDR3: TGTGCCAGCAGTTACGCGATCGCGGGGACCGAGCAGTACTTC. The rearrangement links TRBV6-6 to TRBJ2-7; possibly TRBD2 for D (6 bases). V was pared by 2 bases and J by 6 bases, with 14 bases between. This CDR3 spans 14 amino acids. CDR1 and CDR2 (germline): MNHNY, SVGAGI (reference sequence).

V usage is TRBV7-2 and J usage is TRBJ1-2; TRBD1 might be the D (5 bases). The CDR3 totals 13 residues. Germline V gene sequence: CDR1 SGHTA, CDR2 FQGNSA. Trimming took off 4 bases at V and 5 bases at J, with 11 bases between the two ends. The CDR3 here is CASSSTVLYGYTF. CDR3 DNA: TGTGCCAGCAGCTCGACAGTCCTGTATGGCTACACCTTC.

This clonotype was seen more than once but under ten times. The chain joins TRBV28 to TRBJ2-3, with a weak D call TRBD1 (6 bases). Germline values: CDR1 MDHEN, CDR2 SYDVKM. The length of the CDR3 is 14 residues. Deletions cut 4 bases from V and 3 bases from J, with 11 bases between. The CDR3 reads CASSSPDSTDTQYF. Here the CDR3 DNA reads TGTGCCAGCAGTTCCCCGGACAGTACAGATACGCAGTATTTT.

The chain employs TRBV20-1 and TRBJ2-7; 9 bases align to TRBD2. TRBJ2-5 explains the end of the DNA better; the J call may be wrong. The germline V gene encodes CDR1 DFQATT and CDR2 SNEGSKA (reference sequence). The CDR3 extends over 15 amino acids. This CDR3 is CSASALAGVGKTQYF. The CDR3 DNA is TGCAGTGCTAGCGCCTTAGCGGGAGTTGGCAAGACCCAGTACTTC.

The genes are TRBV2 and TRBJ2-7; 12 positions agree with TRBD2. The CDR3 length is 13 residues. After removal of 6 bases from V and 6 bases from J, the junction contained 3 bases not matched to a gene. Germline V lookup: CDR1 SNHLY, CDR2 FYNNEI. CDR3 amino acids: CASRPTSGSEQYF. CDR3 nucleotides: TGTGCCAGCAGGCCGACTAGCGGGAGCGAGCAGTACTTC.

A remark on this clonotype: Relative to the germline gene, one junction end is altered; a read error may explain this. The CDR3 region has the DNA TGTGCCAACAGCTTGAGGCGAGAGACCCAGTACTTC. This encodes CANSLRRETQYF. The chain joins TRBV5-6 to TRBJ2-5; D is undetermined. CDR1 SGHDT and CDR2 YYEEEE come from the germline V gene. This CDR3 contains 12 residues. The full variable domain, in which reference TRBV5-6 and TRBJ2-5 provide the parts outside the CDR3, is DAGVTQSPTHLIKTRGQQVTLRCSPKSGHDTVSWYQQALGQGPQFIFQYYEEEERQRGNFPDRFSGHQFPNYSSELNVNALLLGDSALYLCANSLRRETQYFGPGTRLLVL.

This clonotype was found many times. This rearrangement joins TRBV12-3 or TRBV12-4 to TRBJ2-1; weak D call: TRBD1 (6 bases). CDR3 length: 13 residues. V lost 8 bases and J 5 bases, leaving 13 bases between the germline ends. The CDR3 nucleotides are TGTGCCAGCCTACGGGACACCGACAATGAGCAGTTCTTC. Translating it yields CASLRDTDNEQFF.

The rearrangement joins TRBV27 to TRBJ2-1, with 15 bases lining up with TRBD2. J lost 2 bases, V lost 5 bases, and 4 bases had no gene match. Germline V gives CDR1 MNHEY, CDR2 SMNVEV (reference sequence). The CDR3 is 17 residues long. The DNA of the CDR3 is TGTGCCAGCAGTCCAGGACTAGCGGGAGGGCCCTACAATGAGCAGTTCTTC. Translation: CASSPGLAGGPYNEQFF.

The chain recombines TRBV7-9 with TRBJ2-7; no firm D call. Germline CDR1 reads SEHNR; CDR2 reads FQNEAQ (reference sequence). Trimming removed 5 bases from V and 2 bases from J, with 13 bases in between. The CDR3 consists of 14 residues. The CDR3 nucleotides read TGTGCCAGCAGCCCCCGGTCTAGGCCCTACGAGCAGTACTTC. This encodes CASSPRSRPYEQYF.

The sample holds a few counts of this clonotype. J is TRBJ1-5 and V is TRBV18; 7 bases line up with TRBD1. Germline-derived CDR1 and CDR2 are KGHSH and LQKENI. The CDR3 sequence is 15 residues long. The junction had 12 bases not matched to a gene; V was cut back by 4 bases and J by 9 bases. The CDR3 protein is CASSQTGLNLLPQHF. Here the CDR3 DNA reads TGTGCCAGCTCACAGACAGGGTTGAACCTACTGCCCCAGCATTTT.

The chain is built from TRBV10-3 and TRBJ2-6; tentatively, D is TRBD1 (6 bases). The V gene's germline CDR1 is ENHRY and CDR2 SYGVKD. The CDR3 is made up of 17 amino acids. V lost 4 bases to trimming and J lost 0 bases, with 13 bases between them. As DNA, the CDR3 is TGTGCCATCAGTGGGGCCGGACAGCCCTCTGGGGCCAACGTCCTGACTTTC. Residues: CAISGAGQPSGANVLTF.

As regards this clonotype: Germline is not matched at one junction end, which may reflect a read error. The CDR3 region has the DNA TGTGCCAGCAGGCGGACTAGCGGGAACGACGAGCAGTACTTT. It encodes CASRRTSGNDEQYF. This sequence joins TRBV7-2 and TRBJ2-5, with 12 bases identical to TRBD2. Germline-derived CDR1 and CDR2 are SGHTA and FQGNSA. The CDR3 spans 14 residues.

This clonotype was seen only a few times. This chain uses TRBV20-1 with TRBJ1-1; no definite D call. V lost 5 bases, J lost 4 bases, and 11 bases lay in between. This CDR3 is 12 amino acids long. The germline gives CDR1 DFQATT, CDR2 SNEGSKA (reference sequence). This CDR3 reads CSAASVSTEAFF. The DNA of the CDR3 is TGCAGTGCTGCGTCTGTGAGCACTGAAGCTTTCTTT.

The chain couples TRBV7-6 to TRBJ2-4; D call uncertain. The J call may not be correct, given that the DNA end is closer to TRBJ2-7. CDR1 and CDR2 (germline): SGHVS, FNYEAQ. The CDR3 covers 12 residues. The DNA of the CDR3 is TGTGCCAGCAGTCGACCCGATAACGAGCAGTACTTC. Translation gives CASSRPDNEQYF.

V gene TRBV10-3 combines with J gene TRBJ2-4; no clear D. CDR1 ENHRY and CDR2 SYGVKD come from the germline V gene. The CDR3 covers 13 residues. V dropped 6 bases and J dropped 13 bases, with 19 bases sitting between them. For the CDR3, the DNA is TGTGCCATCAGCGAACACGTAATGAAAGAGCAGTACTTC. Residues: CAISEHVMKEQYF.

The gene calls are TRBV6-5 and TRBJ2-7; TRBD2 agrees at 11 bases. This CDR3 region has 15 residues. V trimming: 2 bases; J trimming: 6 bases; junction bases outside the gene matches: 6. Looked up from germline, CDR1 is MNHEY and CDR2 is SVGAGI. The DNA of the CDR3 is TGTGCCAGCAGTTACGCGCTAGCGGGAGGATCCGAGCAGTACTTC. Encoded protein: CASSYALAGGSEQYF.

V and J are TRBV20-1 and TRBJ1-2; perhaps TRBD1 as D (6 bases). Looked up from germline, CDR1 is DFQATT and CDR2 is SNEGSKA (reference sequence). With 0 bases removed from V and 5 bases from J, the gap between germline ends came to 10 bases. The CDR3 has 13 amino acids. The CDR3 loop reads CSAREGAGYGYTF. The CDR3 DNA sequence: TGCAGTGCTAGAGAGGGGGCGGGGTATGGCTACACCTTC.

This clonotype was seen a handful of times. The chain links TRBV9 to TRBJ2-3; TRBD2 is a possible D gene (5 bases). Germline lookup yields CDR1 SGDLS and CDR2 YYNGEE. The CDR3 covers 15 residues. Trimming removed 2 bases at V and 4 bases at J, with 14 bases between. The chain's CDR3 is CASSVDGLRADTQYF. CDR3 sequence (DNA): TGTGCCAGCAGCGTCGACGGTCTGAGGGCAGATACGCAGTATTTT.